This passage covers 30 T cell receptor beta chains from one sample sequenced in a study of CD8 T cells in Susac syndrome. With random hexamers, reverse transcription was performed on about 0.5 to 1 ug of RNA. TCRdb reprocessed the immunoSEQ multiplex PCR reads via MiXCR and lists one record per CDR3 protein. This table holds some 110,000 distinct CDR3 sequences, 85% to 95% found once. The sample was CD4+ T cells from PBMCs. The source of these receptors is a human donor with multiple sclerosis.

About this clonotype itself: A junction end diverges from the germline sequence, so it may reflect a read error. The chain employs TRBV7-2 and TRBJ2-5; D not resolved. The CDR3 sequence is 14 residues long. Germline CDR1 is SGHTA and CDR2 is FQGNSA. The DNA of the CDR3 is TGTGCCAGCGGCTTCTGGTCTGGGCGGGAGACCCAGTACTTC. It codes for CASGFWSGRETQYF.

V is TRBV6-6 and J is TRBJ2-7; D is perhaps TRBD1 (5 bases). V was clipped by 5 bases and J by 3 bases, with 8 bases between them. In germline, CDR1 is MNHNY, CDR2 SVGAGI (reference sequence). There are 12 residues in the CDR3. The CDR3, as DNA: TGTGCCAGCAGTAGACAGTTCTACGAGCAGTACTTC. This encodes CASSRQFYEQYF.

This sequence joins TRBV19 and TRBJ2-3; 8 bases line up with TRBD1. With 4 bases clipped from V and 5 bases from J, the junction kept 8 bases outside the gene matches. The germline CDR1 and CDR2 sequences are LNHDA and SQIVND (reference sequence). The length of the CDR3 is 15 residues. CDR3 sequence reads: CASSTRTGWRDTQYF. CDR3 DNA: TGTGCCAGTAGTACCCGGACAGGGTGGCGAGATACGCAGTATTTT.

This clonotype has only one observation. This sequence joins TRBV30 and TRBJ1-6; D not certain. This CDR3 comprises 15 residues. The germline V gene encodes CDR1 GTSNPN and CDR2 SVGIG (reference sequence). V lost 0 bases to trimming and J lost 3 bases, with 9 bases between them. The CDR3 sequence is CAWSVLSLYNSPLHF. In nucleotides, the CDR3 is TGTGCCTGGAGTGTACTTTCACTCTATAATTCACCCCTCCACTTT.

The rearrangement uses TRBV20-1 and TRBJ1-1, with 10 bases aligning to TRBD1. The germline V gene encodes CDR1 DFQATT and CDR2 SNEGSKA (reference sequence). CDR3 length equals 13 residues. The CDR3 is CRTWDRGCTEAFF. For the CDR3, the DNA is TGCAGGACCTGGGACAGGGGATGTACTGAAGCTTTCTTT.

This chain uses TRBV6-5 with TRBJ1-1; the match to TRBD1 covers 9 bases. The CDR3 is 16 residues long. The trim removed 4 bases at V and 4 bases at J, leaving 10 bases unmatched. Germline loops: CDR1 MNHEY, CDR2 SVGAGI. The CDR3 loop is CASSWTDRGSLTEAFF. Here the CDR3 DNA reads TGTGCCAGCAGTTGGACCGACAGGGGGAGCCTCACTGAAGCTTTCTTT.

The rearrangement joins TRBV27 to TRBJ2-7, with D perhaps being TRBD1 or TRBD2 (5 bases each). The ends were cut back, 4 bases at V and 2 bases at J, with 15 bases in the middle. The CDR3 sequence is 15 residues long. The V gene's germline CDR1 is MNHEY and CDR2 SMNVEV (reference sequence). CDR3 coding DNA: TGTGCCAGCAGTTCCTCCGGGACGCTCACCTACGAGCAGTACTTC. Protein sequence: CASSSSGTLTYEQYF.

This chain's CDR3 is CASSQVFSTDTQYF. DNA of the CDR3: TGCGCCAGCAGCCAAGTCTTCAGCACAGATACGCAGTATTTT. This chain uses TRBV4-3 with TRBJ2-3; D is unclear. Germline lookup yields CDR1 LGHNA and CDR2 YSLEER. This CDR3 spans 14 amino acids. Trimming left V 1 base short and J 0 bases short, with 5 bases between.

This rearrangement joins TRBV6-6 to TRBJ2-3; D unclear. The CDR3 is made up of 12 amino acids. The germline V and J ends were trimmed by 6 bases and 3 bases, with 7 bases remaining between them. Germline V lookup: CDR1 MNHNY, CDR2 SVGAGI (reference sequence). In DNA, the CDR3 is TGTGCCAGCAGCCTTTTAACAGATACGCAGTATTTT. Amino acids: CASSLLTDTQYF.

The chain carries TRBV5-6 and TRBJ2-5; no firm D call. V dropped 0 bases and J dropped 10 bases, with 13 bases sitting between them. Per the germline V gene, CDR1 is SGHDT and CDR2 is YYEEEE. CDR3 length: 13 residues. This CDR3 is CASSLDGGIGQYF. DNA of the CDR3: TGTGCCAGCAGCTTGGATGGCGGCATCGGCCAGTACTTC. The whole variable domain, filled in from reference TRBV5-6 and TRBJ2-5, reads DAGVTQSPTHLIKTRGQQVTLRCSPKSGHDTVSWYQQALGQGPQFIFQYYEEEERQRGNFPDRFSGHQFPNYSSELNVNALLLGDSALYLCASSLDGGIGQYFGPGTRLLVL.

The rearrangement uses TRBV12-3 or TRBV12-4 and TRBJ1-1, with no clear D. This CDR3 comprises 14 residues. V lost 5 bases, J lost 0 bases, and 10 bases lay in between. Here the CDR3 DNA reads TGTGCCAGCAGTCGCCGGACGGTGAACACTGAAGCTTTCTTT. Encoded protein: CASSRRTVNTEAFF.

V and J are TRBV9 and TRBJ2-1, with D perhaps TRBD1 (6 bases). V lost 3 bases and J 0 bases, leaving 16 bases between the germline ends. The CDR3 spans 17 residues. Germline CDR1 and CDR2: SGDLS and YYNGEE. The CDR3 reads CASSGTTGSSSYNEQFF. The CDR3, as DNA: TGTGCCAGCAGCGGCACTACAGGGTCGAGCTCCTACAATGAGCAGTTCTTC.

The rearrangement joins TRBV7-9 to TRBJ2-7; TRBD1 aligns across 8 bases. Trimming removed 3 bases from V and 4 bases from J; junction bases left unmatched: 8. This CDR3 has 15 residues. The germline V gene encodes CDR1 SEHNR and CDR2 FQNEAQ (reference sequence). In DNA form, the CDR3 reads TGTGCCAGCAGCTTCATACAGGGGGGTAGGTACGAGCAGTACTTC. It specifies CASSFIQGGRYEQYF.

This chain uses TRBV12-5 with TRBJ2-1; tentative D call: TRBD1 (6 bases). From germline, CDR1 is LGHNT and CDR2 FRNRAP. The CDR3 totals 13 residues. Trimming stripped 2 bases from V and 9 bases from J, with 11 bases between. CDR3 loop: CASGLNRESEQFF. Written as DNA, the CDR3 is TGTGCTAGTGGTTTGAACAGGGAGAGTGAGCAGTTCTTC.

CDR3 sequence reads: CASNDRRDNQPQHF. The CDR3 DNA sequence: TGTGCCAGTAATGACAGGCGCGACAATCAGCCCCAGCATTTT. This chain connects TRBV19 to TRBJ1-5; perhaps TRBD1 as D (6 bases). The length of the CDR3 is 14 residues. Germline V gene lookup returns CDR1 LNHDA and CDR2 SQIVND (reference sequence). The V end was cut by 7 bases, the J end by 3 bases, with 13 bases between.

The genes are TRBV28 and TRBJ1-4; D is unresolved. CDR3 size: 14 residues. Germline loops: CDR1 MDHEN, CDR2 SYDVKM. Trimming shortened V by 3 bases and J by 0 bases, and 5 bases separated the two germline ends. CDR3 nucleotide sequence: TGTGCCAGCAGTTTGTCGTCAACTAATGAAAAACTGTTTTTT. Translation gives CASSLSSTNEKLFF. The variable domain in full, completed from reference TRBV28 and TRBJ1-4, reads DVKVTQSSRYLVKRTGEKVFLECVQDMDHENMFWYRQDPGLGLRLIYFSYDVKMKEKGDIPEGYSVSREKKERFSLILESASTNQTSMYLCASSLSSTNEKLFFGSGTQLSVL.

The chain has TRBV20-1 and TRBJ2-1; D is possibly TRBD1 (6 bases). CDR3 length: 14 residues. Germline V gene lookup returns CDR1 DFQATT and CDR2 SNEGSKA (reference sequence). V was cut by 4 bases and J by 4 bases, with 14 bases left in between. The CDR3 sequence is CSATRTAPYNEQFF. CDR3 DNA sequence: TGCAGTGCTACCAGGACAGCACCTTACAATGAGCAGTTCTTC.

In DNA, the CDR3 is TGCAGTGCTAGAGATGTGGGGATCGGCACCGGGGAGCTGTTTTTT. Its translation is CSARDVGIGTGELFF. The V gene is TRBV20-1, the J gene TRBJ2-2, with D hard to call. Trimming pared 0 bases from V and 4 bases from J, leaving 12 bases between. Germline V CDR1 and CDR2: DFQATT, SNEGSKA (reference sequence). The CDR3 is 15 amino acids.

The rearrangement joins TRBV30 to TRBJ2-3; D gene ambiguous. The CDR3 sequence is 12 residues long. Germline V gene sequence: CDR1 GTSNPN, CDR2 SVGIG (reference sequence). Trimming left V 2 bases short and J 4 bases short, with 7 bases between. The chain's CDR3 is CAWSTTADTQYF. The CDR3 nucleotides read TGTGCCTGGAGTACAACAGCAGATACGCAGTATTTT. Full variable domain (missing parts from reference TRBV30 and TRBJ2-3): SQTIHQWPATLVQPVGSPLSLECTVEGTSNPNLYWYRQAAGRGLQLLFYSVGIGQISSEVPQNLSASRPQDRQFILSSKKLLLSDSGFYLCAWSTTADTQYFGPGTRLTVL.

The rearrangement joins TRBV5-4 to TRBJ1-1, with TRBD1 matching 8 bases. Germline CDR1 reads SGHNT; CDR2 reads YYREEE (reference sequence). The CDR3 consists of 16 residues. J gave up 5 bases and V 3 bases, and 12 bases lay outside the gene matches. This CDR3 is CASSSGGDRGETEAFF. CDR3 coding DNA: TGTGCCAGCAGCTCCGGGGGTGACAGGGGAGAAACTGAAGCTTTCTTT.

This rearrangement joins TRBV14 to TRBJ2-1; tentative D call: TRBD2 (6 bases). Germline CDR1 SGHDN, CDR2 FVKESK. Trimming stripped 2 bases from V and 4 bases from J, with 15 bases between. The CDR3 covers 16 residues. The CDR3 loop reads CASSQRGNSGYNEQFF. The CDR3 DNA sequence: TGTGCCAGCAGCCAACGAGGTAATAGCGGTTACAATGAGCAGTTCTTC. The variable domain in full, completed from reference TRBV14 and TRBJ2-1, reads EAGVTQFPSHSVIEKGQTVTLRCDPISGHDNLYWYRRVMGKEIKFLLHFVKESKQDESGMPNNRFLAERTGGTYSTLKVQPAELEDSGVYFCASSQRGNSGYNEQFFGPGTRLTVL.

This sequence joins TRBV7-9 and TRBJ2-4; no reliable D call. The CDR3 extends over 18 amino acids. Germline lookup yields CDR1 SEHNR and CDR2 FQNEAQ (reference sequence). V was trimmed by 0 bases and J by 8 bases, leaving 23 bases between them. The CDR3 protein is CASSLASSGLPLRDIQYF. In DNA, the CDR3 is TGTGCCAGCAGCTTAGCGTCGTCGGGTCTCCCCCTAAGGGACATTCAGTACTTC. The full variable domain, rest sourced from reference TRBV7-9 and TRBJ2-4, is DTGVSQNPRHKITKRGQNVTFRCDPISEHNRLYWYRQTLGQGPEFLTYFQNEAQLEKSRLLSDRFSAERPKGSFSTLEIQRTEQGDSAMYLCASSLASSGLPLRDIQYFGAGTRLSVL.

CDR3 sequence: CASTDRVGYNSPLHF. The DNA for the CDR3 is TGTGCCAGCACCGACAGGGTGGGGTATAATTCACCCCTCCACTTT. V gene TRBV25-1 combines with J gene TRBJ1-6; 7 nucleotides match TRBD1. The CDR3 has 15 residues. V lost 7 bases and J lost 4; bases outside the gene matches: 7. Germline assignment: CDR1 MGHDK and CDR2 SYGVNS.

V gene TRBV14 combines with J gene TRBJ1-2; D call uncertain. Deletions cut 1 base from V and 1 base from J, with 4 bases between. This CDR3 comprises 13 residues. CDR1 is SGHDN and CDR2 is FVKESK in the germline V gene. This CDR3 reads CASSQAVNYGYTF. The CDR3 DNA reads TGTGCCAGCAGCCAAGCCGTTAACTATGGCTACACCTTC.

The V call is TRBV5-4, the J call TRBJ2-2, with D perhaps TRBD1 (7 bases). Trimming pared 4 bases from V and 4 bases from J, leaving 17 bases between. There are 16 residues in the CDR3. The germline V gene encodes CDR1 SGHNT and CDR2 YYREEE (reference sequence). The DNA for the CDR3 is TGTGCCAGCAGCCCTTTGCAGGGGGGAATCACCGGGGAGCTGTTTTTT. This codes for CASSPLQGGITGELFF.

V usage is TRBV3-1 and J usage is TRBJ2-1; TRBD1 is a possible D gene (6 bases). The V and J ends lost 4 bases and 0 bases respectively, with 10 bases between them. Germline assignment: CDR1 LGHDT and CDR2 YNNKEL (reference sequence). The CDR3 is 15 residues long. Here the CDR3 DNA reads TGTGCCAGCAGCCCGAACAGGGACTCCTACAATGAGCAGTTCTTC. Its translation is CASSPNRDSYNEQFF.

The chain uses TRBV6-1 and TRBJ1-2; no definite D call. Germline V CDR1 and CDR2: MNHNS, SASEGT. This CDR3 contains 14 residues. V lost 7 bases and J lost 4, with 16 bases in between. This CDR3 is CASNAYGSSYGYTF. In DNA, the CDR3 is TGTGCCAGCAATGCCTACGGCTCCTCCTATGGCTACACCTTC.

The CDR3 DNA reads as TGCGCCAGCAGCCCCGCCGCCGGAGTATCGGGGGCCAACGTCCTGACTTTC. Encoded protein: CASSPAAGVSGANVLTF. The rearrangement joins TRBV5-1 to TRBJ2-6; D is undetermined. The length of the CDR3 is 17 residues. Germline loops: CDR1 SGHRS, CDR2 YFSETQ. Trimming took 4 bases from V and 4 from J, leaving 18 bases between them.

The rearrangement joins TRBV4-1 to TRBJ2-7; no definite D call. With 1 base removed from V and 0 bases from J, the gap between germline ends came to 10 bases. Germline CDR1 MGHRA, CDR2 YSYEKL. The CDR3 totals 15 residues. CDR3 sequence reads: CASSQVGQSSYEQYF. The CDR3 coding sequence is TGCGCCAGCAGCCAAGTAGGGCAGAGCTCCTACGAGCAGTACTTC.

The chain recombines TRBV29-1 with TRBJ2-7; 8 positions match TRBD1. V dropped 4 bases and J dropped 2; count of bases not matched to a gene: 4. Looked up from germline, CDR1 is SQVTM and CDR2 is ANQGSEA. This CDR3 has 13 residues. In DNA form, the CDR3 reads TGCAGCGTTGCTACAGGGGGTACCTACGAGCAGTACTTC. Protein: CSVATGGTYEQYF.